A selection of T cell receptor beta chains follows, all from one sample in a study of control samples from healthy donors and cancer patients. Only in-frame clones appear in the TCRdb table, and some are missing; sequencing was by immunoSEQ multiplex PCR. Of 45,000 to 60,000 clones listed, about nine tenths are singletons. The source material was PBMCs. All receptors derive from a man aged 60 to 75 with head and neck cancer. CDR3s include the opening cysteine and the closing phenylalanine or tryptophan. Each record gives: CDR3 protein, CDR3 DNA, D gene, V gene, J gene, clone size. D genes are given only for firm matches. Clone size, where shown, is once, few, many, or a class for clones that have expanded.

CDR3aa: CASSQVGLKLAGGPKTQYF; CDR3nt: TGCGCCAGCAGCCAAGTCGGGCTTAAACTAGCGGGAGGGCCGAAGACCCAGTACTTC; d_gene: TRBD2; v_gene: TRBV4-3; j_gene: TRBJ2-5; abundance: few
CDR3aa: CASRTEAGGVYEQYF; CDR3nt: TGCGCCAGCAGAACCGAGGCAGGGGGCGTCTACGAGCAGTACTTC; d_gene: TRBD1; v_gene: TRBV5-1; j_gene: TRBJ2-7; abundance: few
CDR3aa: CASGFTGLSSGNTIYF; CDR3nt: TGTGCTAGTGGTTTTACGGGCTTAAGCTCTGGAAACACCATATATTTT; d_gene: NA; v_gene: TRBV12-5; j_gene: TRBJ1-3; abundance: NA
CDR3aa: CASSLYQGWEKLFF; CDR3nt: TGTGCCAGCAGCTTGTATCAGGGATGGGAAAAACTGTTTTTT; d_gene: NA; v_gene: TRBV5-4; j_gene: TRBJ1-4; abundance: few
CDR3aa: CASSTTGGSETQYF; CDR3nt: TGTGCCAGCAGCACAACAGGGGGGTCGGAGACCCAGTACTTC; d_gene: TRBD1; v_gene: TRBV7-9; j_gene: TRBJ2-5; abundance: NA
CDR3aa: CASSESASGSSYNEQFF; CDR3nt: TGTGCCAGCAGTGAATCGGCTAGCGGGAGCTCCTACAATGAGCAGTTCTTC; d_gene: TRBD2; v_gene: TRBV6-1; j_gene: TRBJ2-1; abundance: NA
CDR3aa: CASSRGLAGGLNYNEQFF; CDR3nt: TGTGCCAGCAGCCGGGGACTAGCGGGGGGTTTAAATTACAATGAGCAGTTCTTC; d_gene: TRBD2; v_gene: TRBV7-9; j_gene: TRBJ2-1; abundance: NA
CDR3aa: CASSEYRGAQYF; CDR3nt: TGTGCCAGCAGTGAATATCGGGGGGCCCAGTACTTC; d_gene: TRBD2; v_gene: TRBV25-1; j_gene: TRBJ2-5; abundance: NA
CDR3aa: CASSIVQGNQETQYF; CDR3nt: TGTGCCAGTAGTATAGTACAGGGCAACCAAGAGACCCAGTACTTC; d_gene: NA; v_gene: TRBV19; j_gene: TRBJ2-5; abundance: NA
CDR3aa: CASSEGYSEQFF; CDR3nt: TGTGCCAGCAGCGAAGGATACAGTGAGCAGTTCTTC; d_gene: NA; v_gene: TRBV9; j_gene: TRBJ2-1; abundance: NA
CDR3aa: CASSLQGAAEKLFF; CDR3nt: TGTGCCAGCAGCTTACAGGGGGCAGCTGAAAAACTGTTTTTT; d_gene: TRBD1; v_gene: TRBV5-4; j_gene: TRBJ1-4; abundance: NA
CDR3aa: CSVYRDRYNEQFF; CDR3nt: TGCAGCGTTTACCGGGACAGGTACAATGAGCAGTTCTTC; d_gene: TRBD1; v_gene: TRBV29-1; j_gene: TRBJ2-1; abundance: NA
CDR3aa: CATSRDPGGNEQYF; CDR3nt: TGTGCCACCAGCAGAGATCCGGGGGGGAACGAGCAGTACTTC; d_gene: TRBD2; v_gene: TRBV15; j_gene: TRBJ2-7; abundance: NA
CDR3aa: CASSLSQEGAFF; CDR3nt: TGTGCCAGCAGCTTATCGCAGGAAGGAGCTTTCTTT; d_gene: NA; v_gene: TRBV7-9; j_gene: TRBJ1-1; abundance: few
CDR3aa: CASSVGPGLLYEQYF; CDR3nt: TGTGCCAGCAGCGTAGGCCCAGGGTTATTATACGAGCAGTACTTC; d_gene: NA; v_gene: TRBV9; j_gene: TRBJ2-7; abundance: NA
CDR3aa: CASRITGLGELFF; CDR3nt: TGTGCCAGCAGGATTACAGGGTTGGGGGAGCTGTTTTTT; d_gene: NA; v_gene: TRBV6-5; j_gene: TRBJ2-2; abundance: few
CDR3aa: CASSPPVFQETQYF; CDR3nt: TGTGCCAGCTCACCACCGGTATTCCAAGAGACCCAGTACTTC; d_gene: NA; v_gene: TRBV18; j_gene: TRBJ2-5; abundance: NA
CDR3aa: CASSYNPRGGELFF; CDR3nt: TGTGCCAGCAGTTACAACCCCCGCGGTGGGGAGCTGTTTTTT; d_gene: NA; v_gene: TRBV6-2/TRBV6-3; j_gene: TRBJ2-2; abundance: NA
CDR3aa: CASSPPTRTVENTIYF; CDR3nt: TGCGCCAGCAGCCCCCCTACAAGGACAGTCGAAAACACCATATATTTT; d_gene: NA; v_gene: TRBV4-1; j_gene: TRBJ1-3; abundance: NA
CDR3aa: CASSSDRATYNSPLHF; CDR3nt: TGTGCCAGCAGCTCCGACCGGGCCACATATAATTCACCCCTCCACTTT; d_gene: NA; v_gene: TRBV11-2; j_gene: TRBJ1-6; abundance: NA
CDR3aa: CASSLGVRNYEQYF; CDR3nt: TGTGCCAGCAGCCTGGGGGTCAGAAACTACGAGCAGTACTTC; d_gene: NA; v_gene: TRBV5-6; j_gene: TRBJ2-7; abundance: NA
CDR3aa: CASSLSDRGVSNQPQHF; CDR3nt: TGTGCCAGCTCACTGTCGGACAGGGGAGTAAGCAATCAGCCCCAGCATTTT; d_gene: TRBD1; v_gene: TRBV18; j_gene: TRBJ1-5; abundance: NA
CDR3aa: CASSIQGKGEQFF; CDR3nt: TGTGCCAGTAGTATACAGGGAAAAGGCGAGCAGTTCTTC; d_gene: NA; v_gene: TRBV19; j_gene: TRBJ2-1; abundance: NA
CDR3aa: CASSRDRGGERAYNSPLHF; CDR3nt: TGCGCCAGCAGCCGTGACAGGGGTGGGGAGCGCGCCTATAATTCACCCCTCCACTTT; d_gene: TRBD1; v_gene: TRBV4-1; j_gene: TRBJ1-6; abundance: once
CDR3aa: CASSLPGGLRSYNEQFF; CDR3nt: TGTGCCAGCAGCTTACCCGGGGGCCTCCGTTCCTACAATGAGCAGTTCTTC; d_gene: NA; v_gene: TRBV7-2; j_gene: TRBJ2-1; abundance: NA
CDR3aa: CASSLSPAGVMGAKNIQYF; CDR3nt: TGTGCCAGCAGCTTATCCCCAGCGGGAGTAATGGGAGCCAAAAACATTCAGTACTTC; d_gene: TRBD2; v_gene: TRBV7-2; j_gene: TRBJ2-4; abundance: NA
CDR3aa: CASSLTSGTETQYF; CDR3nt: TGTGCCAGTAGCCTGACTAGCGGGACAGAGACCCAGTACTTC; d_gene: TRBD2; v_gene: TRBV19; j_gene: TRBJ2-5; abundance: once
CDR3aa: CASSSRDSETYNEQFF; CDR3nt: TGTGCCAGCAGCTCCCGGGACAGTGAGACCTACAATGAGCAGTTCTTC; d_gene: TRBD1; v_gene: TRBV11-3; j_gene: TRBJ2-1; abundance: NA
CDR3aa: CASSARGSGSTDTQYF; CDR3nt: TGTGCCAGCAGCGCGCGGGGGTCCGGGAGCACAGATACGCAGTATTTT; d_gene: TRBD2; v_gene: TRBV11-3; j_gene: TRBJ2-3; abundance: NA
CDR3aa: CAWSVGGRGGRETQYF; CDR3nt: TGTGCCTGGAGTGTAGGTGGCAGGGGAGGGAGAGAGACCCAGTACTTC; d_gene: NA; v_gene: TRBV30; j_gene: TRBJ2-5; abundance: NA
CDR3aa: CASTLGTGGRGETQYF; CDR3nt: TGTGCCAGCACCCTGGGGACAGGGGGCAGGGGGGAGACCCAGTACTTC; d_gene: TRBD1; v_gene: TRBV9; j_gene: TRBJ2-5; abundance: NA
CDR3aa: CASSPPSPDTQYF; CDR3nt: TGTGCCAGCTCACCACCCTCCCCAGATACGCAGTATTTT; d_gene: NA; v_gene: TRBV18; j_gene: TRBJ2-3; abundance: NA
CDR3aa: CASSPLTGTGGLQPQHF; CDR3nt: TGTGCCAGCAGTCCCTTGACTGGGACAGGGGGTTTACAGCCCCAGCATTTT; d_gene: TRBD1; v_gene: TRBV27; j_gene: TRBJ1-5; abundance: NA
CDR3aa: CVRSRHSGTPYEQYF; CDR3nt: TGTGTCAGAAGCCGACATAGCGGGACCCCCTACGAGCAGTACTTC; d_gene: NA; v_gene: TRBV7-5; j_gene: TRBJ2-7; abundance: NA
CDR3aa: CASSFDSNQPQHF; CDR3nt: TGCGCCAGCAGCTTCGATAGCAATCAGCCCCAGCATTTT; d_gene: NA; v_gene: TRBV5-1; j_gene: TRBJ1-5; abundance: NA
CDR3aa: CAWSTFTGDLFAGANVLTF; CDR3nt: TGTGCCTGGAGCACATTTACAGGGGACCTTTTCGCTGGGGCCAACGTCCTGACTTTC; d_gene: TRBD1; v_gene: TRBV30; j_gene: TRBJ2-6; abundance: NA
CDR3aa: CASSQDLLQVGGINEKLFF; CDR3nt: TGCGCCAGCAGCCAAGATCTTCTGCAGGTCGGGGGGATTAATGAAAAACTGTTTTTT; d_gene: NA; v_gene: TRBV4-3; j_gene: TRBJ1-4; abundance: NA
CDR3aa: CASSSGLDGGNEQFF; CDR3nt: TGTGCCAGCAGTTCGGGACTAGACGGTGGCAATGAGCAGTTCTTC; d_gene: TRBD2; v_gene: TRBV6-2/TRBV6-3; j_gene: TRBJ2-1; abundance: NA
CDR3aa: CASSLHRGSDTQYF; CDR3nt: TGTGCCAGTAGTCTACACAGGGGTTCAGATACGCAGTATTTT; d_gene: TRBD1; v_gene: TRBV19; j_gene: TRBJ2-3; abundance: NA
CDR3aa: CASSSSPLAGRQETQYF; CDR3nt: TGTGCCAGCAGTTCCTCACCGCTAGCGGGGCGGCAAGAGACCCAGTACTTC; d_gene: TRBD2; v_gene: TRBV6-2/TRBV6-3; j_gene: TRBJ2-5; abundance: NA
CDR3aa: CASRRQETGELFF; CDR3nt: TGTGCCAGCAGGAGGCAAGAGACCGGGGAGCTGTTTTTT; d_gene: NA; v_gene: TRBV12-3/TRBV12-4; j_gene: TRBJ2-2; abundance: medium-sized
CDR3aa: CASSLQDRSYEQYF; CDR3nt: TGTGCCAGCAGCTTACAGGACAGGTCCTACGAGCAGTACTTC; d_gene: TRBD1; v_gene: TRBV7-2; j_gene: TRBJ2-7; abundance: NA
CDR3aa: CASRSTGGWTGELFF; CDR3nt: TGTGCCAGCAGATCGACAGGGGGCTGGACCGGGGAGCTGTTTTTT; d_gene: TRBD1; v_gene: TRBV13; j_gene: TRBJ2-2; abundance: NA
CDR3aa: CATSRETLNLDTQYF; CDR3nt: TGTGCCACCAGCAGAGAAACCCTGAACCTAGATACGCAGTATTTT; d_gene: NA; v_gene: TRBV15; j_gene: TRBJ2-3; abundance: medium-sized
CDR3aa: CSVVSSGSGTEAFF; CDR3nt: TGCAGCGTTGTTAGTTCCGGTAGTGGCACTGAAGCTTTCTTT; d_gene: NA; v_gene: TRBV29-1; j_gene: TRBJ1-1; abundance: NA
CDR3aa: CASKPFLNTEAFF; CDR3nt: TGTGCCAGTAAACCATTTCTAAACACTGAAGCTTTCTTT; d_gene: NA; v_gene: TRBV19; j_gene: TRBJ1-1; abundance: NA